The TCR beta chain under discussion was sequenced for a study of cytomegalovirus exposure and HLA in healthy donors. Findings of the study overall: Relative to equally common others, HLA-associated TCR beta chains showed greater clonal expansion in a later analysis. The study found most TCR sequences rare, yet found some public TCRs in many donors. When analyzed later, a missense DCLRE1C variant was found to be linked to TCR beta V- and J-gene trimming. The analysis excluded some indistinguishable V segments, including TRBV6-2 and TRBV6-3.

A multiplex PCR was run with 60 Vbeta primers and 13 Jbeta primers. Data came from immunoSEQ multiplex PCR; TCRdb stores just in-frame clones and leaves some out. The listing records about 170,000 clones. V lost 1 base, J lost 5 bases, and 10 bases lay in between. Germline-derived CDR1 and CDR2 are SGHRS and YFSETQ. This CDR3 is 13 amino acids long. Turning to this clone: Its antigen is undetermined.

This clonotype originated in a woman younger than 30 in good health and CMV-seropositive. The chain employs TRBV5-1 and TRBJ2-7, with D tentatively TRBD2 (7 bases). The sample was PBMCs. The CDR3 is CASSLRGGHEQYF. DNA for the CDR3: TGCGCCAGCAGCTTGAGGGGGGGCCACGAGCAGTACTTC.